These 8 T cell receptor beta chains were sequenced from one sample in a study of blood T cell repertoires in COVID-19. Sequenced by immunoSEQ multiplex PCR; TCRdb stores in-frame clones only, minus some. The sample lists about 98,000 clones; around 87% were seen once. The specimen was peripheral blood. Receptor source: a man in his fifties with active or convalescent COVID-19.

The V gene is TRBV4-1, the J gene TRBJ2-1; D is undetermined. Germline CDR1 reads MGHRA; CDR2 reads YSYEKL. V shed 0 bases and J shed 3 bases, with 6 bases lying between them. The CDR3 is 14 residues long. The CDR3 coding sequence is TGCGCCAGCAGCCAAGAGTCAGACTACAATGAGCAGTTCTTC. This sequence encodes CASSQESDYNEQFF.

This chain joins TRBV28 and TRBJ2-5, with 7 bases lining up with TRBD1. Unmatched junction bases numbered 5, after V lost 5 bases and J lost 5 bases. The germline CDR1 and CDR2 sequences are MDHEN and SYDVKM. The CDR3 is made up of 13 amino acids. The CDR3 DNA follows: TGTGCCAGCAGTAAAAACAGGGGCGAGACCCAGTACTTC. Translated: CASSKNRGETQYF. The variable domain in full, completed from reference TRBV28 and TRBJ2-5, reads DVKVTQSSRYLVKRTGEKVFLECVQDMDHENMFWYRQDPGLGLRLIYFSYDVKMKEKGDIPEGYSVSREKKERFSLILESASTNQTSMYLCASSKNRGETQYFGPGTRLLVL.

V is TRBV10-3 and J is TRBJ2-5; D uncertain. Germline V gene sequence: CDR1 ENHRY, CDR2 SYGVKD. The CDR3 sequence is 11 residues long. Trimming left V 6 bases short and J 5 bases short, with 7 bases between. This CDR3 reads CAIRGRETQYF. CDR3 sequence (DNA): TGTGCCATCAGGGGCAGGGAGACCCAGTACTTC.

The chain joins TRBV3-1 (or the pseudogene TRBV3-2) to TRBJ2-5, with TRBD2 matching 7 bases. CDR1 and CDR2 from the germline V gene are LGHDT and YNNKEL (reference sequence). With 4 bases clipped from V and 5 bases from J, the junction kept 10 bases outside the gene matches. CDR3 length: 15 amino acids. In nucleotides, the CDR3 is TGTGCCAGCAGCCCTCAACCGACTAGCCTGGAGACCCAGTACTTC. Translating it yields CASSPQPTSLETQYF.

The rearrangement uses TRBV5-6 and TRBJ2-7, with a possible D match to TRBD1 (6 bases). CDR3 length: 14 amino acids. Germline V gene data show CDR1 as SGHDT and CDR2 as YYEEEE. The germline V and J ends were trimmed by 4 bases and 2 bases, with 13 bases remaining between them. In nucleotides, the CDR3 is TGTGCCAGCAGCGGACCCGGGACACCCTACGAGCAGTACTTC. As protein: CASSGPGTPYEQYF.

This rearrangement joins TRBV10-3 to TRBJ2-3, with D tentatively TRBD2 (7 bases). Germline V gene lookup returns CDR1 ENHRY and CDR2 SYGVKD. CDR3 length equals 17 residues. Trimming removed 0 bases from V and 1 base from J, with 14 bases in between. CDR3 residues: CAISESNPGGGTDTQYF. The CDR3 DNA follows: TGTGCCATCAGTGAGTCGAACCCGGGGGGCGGCACAGATACGCAGTATTTT.

The CDR3 loop is CASSRGQGDYGYTF. DNA for the CDR3: TGTGCCAGCTCTCGAGGGCAGGGGGACTATGGCTACACCTTC. The rearrangement joins TRBV18 to TRBJ1-2, with 7 nucleotides matching TRBD1. Germline-derived CDR1 and CDR2 are KGHSH and LQKENI. The CDR3 length is 14 residues. V shed 6 bases and J 3 bases; nucleotides not matched to a gene: 7. Supplemented by reference TRBV18 and TRBJ1-2, the full variable domain reads NAGVMQNPRHLVRRRGQEARLRCSPMKGHSHVYWYRQLPEEGLKFMVYLQKENIIDESGMPKERFSAEFPKEGPSILRIQQVVRGDSAAYFCASSRGQGDYGYTFGSGTRLTVV.

Written as DNA, the CDR3 is TGTGCCAGCAGCGATAGGGACAGGGGGCGAGATCAGCCCCAGCATTTT. Translated: CASSDRDRGRDQPQHF. The chain couples TRBV28 to TRBJ1-5; 12 nucleotides line up with TRBD1. Germline values: CDR1 MDHEN, CDR2 SYDVKM. V was clipped by 6 bases and J by 5 bases; unmatched bases: 8. The CDR3 is made up of 16 amino acids.